The 10 T cell receptor beta chains reported below all come from one sample, sequenced in a study of blood T cell repertoires in COVID-19 (dated by TCRdb to between 2020 and 2021). Receptor libraries were prepared by the immunoSEQ multiplex PCR assay. TCRdb took this table from immuneACCESS and kept in-frame rearrangements with V and J called. Such tables lack part of the clones; where checked against another copy, unresolved V genes explain under half of the gap, and the rest is unexplained. This sample has around 620,000 clones in its table, and 70% to 90% of those were observed once. Under 0.3% of the sample is held by the ten biggest clonotypes. The sequenced sample consisted of peripheral blood. The receptor set was obtained from a woman aged 18-30 years with acute or convalescent COVID-19.

Remarks on this clone: The germline gene is not matched at one end of the junction; a read error may be the cause. The rearrangement uses TRBV3-1 (or the pseudogene TRBV3-2) and TRBJ2-5, with 8 bases that match TRBD1. From germline, CDR1 is LGHDT and CDR2 YNNKEL (reference sequence). There are 15 residues in the CDR3. The CDR3 nucleotides read TGTGCCAGTAGCCACTTGTTGGACAGGGAAGAGACCCAGTACTTC. Amino acid sequence: CASSHLLDREETQYF.

The rearrangement joins TRBV12-3 or TRBV12-4 to TRBJ2-4, with a weak D call TRBD1 (6 bases). This CDR3 is 13 amino acids long. V gave up 4 bases and J gave up 9 bases, with 13 bases separating them. Written as DNA, the CDR3 is TGTGCCAGCAGTTACATGGGACAAAGCATTCAGTACTTC. Its protein is CASSYMGQSIQYF.

The sample holds one count of this clone. This chain joins TRBV6-2 or TRBV6-3 and TRBJ2-7; no clear D gene. This CDR3 has 12 amino acids. Germline lookup yields CDR1 MNHEY and CDR2 SVGEGT. The V end was cut by 0 bases, the J end by 3 bases, with 3 bases between. The CDR3 is CASSYSSYEQYF. CDR3 sequence (DNA): TGTGCCAGCAGTTACTCGAGCTACGAGCAGTACTTC.

V gene TRBV2 combines with J gene TRBJ1-5; a weak D match, TRBD1 (5 bases). Trimming took 5 bases from V and 4 from J, leaving 12 bases between them. The CDR3 loop spans 14 amino acids. Germline CDR1 is SNHLY and CDR2 is FYNNEI. DNA of the CDR3: TGTGCCAGCAGTTGGGGGGTGGGAAATCAGCCCCAGCATTTT. Its translation is CASSWGVGNQPQHF.

This chain connects TRBV21-1 to TRBJ2-4; the table's D call, TRBD1, was not checked against the DNA. TRBV21-1 is marked as a pseudogene. The CDR3 runs 19 residues. The CDR3 coding sequence is TGTGCCAGCAGCAAAGTTCAACTCAAGACAGGTTTAGCCAAAAACATTCAGTACTTC. Encoded protein: CASSKVQLKTGLAKNIQYF.

The rearrangement uses TRBV27 and TRBJ1-1; D uncertain. Germline V gene sequence: CDR1 MNHEY, CDR2 SMNVEV (reference sequence). V dropped 5 bases and J dropped 1 base, with 14 bases sitting between them. The CDR3 has 15 residues. This CDR3 reads CASSPNSAENTEAFF. The CDR3 DNA reads TGTGCCAGCAGTCCTAACAGTGCCGAGAACACTGAAGCTTTCTTT.

J is TRBJ1-2 and V is TRBV4-3; 10 bases are shared with TRBD1. J lost 4 bases, V lost 4 bases, and 6 bases had no gene match. The V gene's germline CDR1 is LGHNA and CDR2 YSLEER. This CDR3 has 15 residues. This CDR3 is CASSPKTGGLYGYTF. The CDR3 region has the DNA TGCGCCAGCAGCCCGAAGACAGGGGGCCTCTATGGCTACACCTTC.

The rearrangement uses TRBV7-9 and TRBJ2-5; a possible D gene is TRBD2 (6 bases). This CDR3 has 14 residues. V was clipped by 5 bases and J by 4 bases, with 14 bases between them. Germline V gene data show CDR1 as SEHNR and CDR2 as FQNEAQ (reference sequence). The CDR3 region has the DNA TGTGCCAGCAGCCCGACCCGCGGGGTAGAGACCCAGTACTTC. It translates to CASSPTRGVETQYF.

J is TRBJ2-3 and V is TRBV19; TRBD1 aligns across 9 bases. The CDR3 spans 14 residues. Germline CDR1 is LNHDA and CDR2 is SQIVND (reference sequence). V dropped 6 bases and J dropped 4; count of bases not matched to a gene: 5. Here the CDR3 reads CASRGDRAADTQYF. CDR3 nucleotide sequence: TGTGCCAGTAGGGGGGACAGGGCGGCAGATACGCAGTATTTT.

The CDR3 bases are TGTGCCGCCCGGGACAGGGTTATCTACGAGCAGTACTTC. Its translation is CAARDRVIYEQYF. The V gene is TRBV28, the J gene TRBJ2-7; 9 bases match TRBD1. Germline V gives CDR1 MDHEN, CDR2 SYDVKM. The CDR3 is 13 residues long. Trimming at V came to 11 bases and at J to 3 bases, leaving 8 bases not matched to a gene.